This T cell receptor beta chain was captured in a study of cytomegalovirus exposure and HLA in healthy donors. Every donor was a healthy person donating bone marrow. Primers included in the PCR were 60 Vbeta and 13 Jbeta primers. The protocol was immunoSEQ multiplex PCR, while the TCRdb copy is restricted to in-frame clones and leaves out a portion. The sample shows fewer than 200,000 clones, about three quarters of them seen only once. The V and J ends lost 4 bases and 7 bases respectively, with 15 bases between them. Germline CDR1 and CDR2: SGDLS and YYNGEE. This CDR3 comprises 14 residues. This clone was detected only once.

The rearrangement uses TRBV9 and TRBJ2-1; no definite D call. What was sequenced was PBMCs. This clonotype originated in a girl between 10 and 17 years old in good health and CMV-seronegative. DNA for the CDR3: TGTGCCAGCAGCCCTTTGGGCGCCTGGAATGAGCAGTTCTTC. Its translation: CASSPLGAWNEQFF.